Given below is one T cell receptor beta chain in context. Its antigen is undetermined. The PCR made use of 60 Vbeta and 13 Jbeta primers. The protocol was immunoSEQ multiplex PCR, while the TCRdb copy is restricted to in-frame clones and leaves out a portion. The sample has roughly 97,000 clones, approximately 73% seen once; the top ten hold under 4.5%. The data are from a study of cytomegalovirus exposure and HLA in healthy donors. Study-wide results and limits: It was reportedly the case that the classifier diagnosed cytomegalovirus status with high specificity and sensitivity.

Healthy donors of bone marrow made up the group. This receptor was identified in a middle-aged man in good health and CMV-seronegative. The sequencing input was PBMCs.

The CDR3: CASEKGLAGANVLTF. The CDR3 bases are TGTGCCAGCGAGAAGGGACTAGCCGGGGCCAACGTCCTGACTTTC. The chain recombines TRBV19 with TRBJ2-6; 9 bases are a match to TRBD2. The junction had 7 bases not matched to a gene; V was cut back by 9 bases and J by 4 bases. The CDR3 has 15 amino acids. Germline loops: CDR1 LNHDA, CDR2 SQIVND (reference sequence).